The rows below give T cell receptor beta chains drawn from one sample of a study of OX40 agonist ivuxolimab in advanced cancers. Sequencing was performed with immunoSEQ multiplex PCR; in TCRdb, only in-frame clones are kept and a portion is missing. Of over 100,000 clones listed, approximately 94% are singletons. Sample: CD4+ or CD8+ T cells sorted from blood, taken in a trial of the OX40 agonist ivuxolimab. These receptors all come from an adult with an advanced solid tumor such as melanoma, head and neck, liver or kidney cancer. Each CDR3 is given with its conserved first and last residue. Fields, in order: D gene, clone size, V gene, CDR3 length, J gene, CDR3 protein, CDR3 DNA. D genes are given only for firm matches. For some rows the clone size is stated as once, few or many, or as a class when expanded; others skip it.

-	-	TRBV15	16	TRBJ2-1	CATSGPPGVEENEQFF	TGTGCCACCAGCGGACCACCGGGAGTTGAGGAAAATGAGCAGTTCTTC
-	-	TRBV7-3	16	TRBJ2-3	CASSLGQLVGTDTQYF	TGTGCCAGCAGCCTAGGACAACTAGTCGGGACAGATACGCAGTATTTT
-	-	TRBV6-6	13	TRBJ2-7	CASSYRGAHEQYF	TGTGCCAGCAGTTATCGGGGGGCCCACGAGCAGTACTTC
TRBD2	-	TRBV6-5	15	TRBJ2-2	CASSPGLAGTGELFF	TGTGCCAGCAGCCCGGGACTAGCGGGAACCGGGGAGCTGTTTTTT
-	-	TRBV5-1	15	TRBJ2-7	CASAGKQERDYEQYF	TGCGCCAGCGCAGGGAAGCAGGAGAGAGACTACGAGCAGTACTTC
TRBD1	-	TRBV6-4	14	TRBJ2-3	CASSTDRGTDTQYF	TGTGCCAGCAGTACGGACAGGGGCACAGATACGCAGTATTTT
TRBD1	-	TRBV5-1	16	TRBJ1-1	CASSWAAGTGYTEAFF	TGCGCCAGCAGTTGGGCAGCCGGGACAGGGTACACTGAAGCTTTCTTT
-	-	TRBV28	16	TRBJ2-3	CASSSWGYLQGDTQYF	TGTGCCAGCAGTTCCTGGGGCTATTTGCAGGGAGATACGCAGTATTTT
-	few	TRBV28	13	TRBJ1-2	CASSFGQNYGYTF	TGTGCCAGCAGTTTCGGGCAGAACTATGGCTACACCTTC
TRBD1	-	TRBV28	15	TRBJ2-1	CASSLGWTGVGEQFF	TGTGCCAGCAGCCTGGGGTGGACAGGGGTGGGTGAGCAGTTCTTC
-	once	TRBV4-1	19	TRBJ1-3	CASSPPLHLWSREENTIYF	TGCGCCAGCAGCCCACCTTTGCATCTATGGAGCCGAGAGGAGAACACCATATATTTT
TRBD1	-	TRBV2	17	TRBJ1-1	CASSGGPGDSMNTEAFF	TGTGCCAGCAGTGGCGGGCCGGGGGACAGCATGAACACTGAAGCTTTCTTT
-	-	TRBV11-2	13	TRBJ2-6	CASSLSGANVLTF	TGTGCCAGCAGCCTGTCTGGGGCCAACGTCCTGACTTTC
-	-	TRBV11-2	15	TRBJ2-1	CASSLRTLSYNEQFF	TGTGCCAGCAGCTTAAGGACACTATCCTACAATGAGCAGTTCTTC
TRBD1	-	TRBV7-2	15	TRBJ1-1	CASSVQGAMNTEAFF	TGTGCCAGCAGCGTACAGGGGGCGATGAACACTGAAGCTTTCTTT
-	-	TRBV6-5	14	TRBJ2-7	CAISTQGPSYEQYF	TGTGCCATCAGTACTCAGGGTCCCTCCTACGAGCAGTACTTC
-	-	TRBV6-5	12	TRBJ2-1	CASRLGDNEQFF	TGTGCCAGCAGGCTTGGGGACAATGAGCAGTTCTTC
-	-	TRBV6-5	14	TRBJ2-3	CASTLTGRTDTQYF	TGTGCCAGCACCCTAACGGGGCGCACAGATACGCAGTATTTT